This T cell receptor (beta chain) comes out of a study of blood T cell repertoires in COVID-19. About the study: Acute-phase and convalescent COVID-19 samples originated in the United States, Italy and Spain. PBMCs, B-cell-depleted T cells, or T cells provided the cDNA or gDNA that made up the material.

CDR3 length equals 16 residues. V dropped 2 bases and J dropped 0 bases, with 11 bases sitting between them. CDR1 is SGHAT, CDR2 FQNNGV, per germline. Original methodology: Amplification from reference gene primers served as the basis for estimated nucleated cell counts. TCRdb keeps only in-frame clones here, not all; method: immunoSEQ multiplex PCR. V and J calls and clone size are those listed in that table; D and trimming were worked out from the DNA. The sample contains about 93,000 clones, approximately 89% of which appear only once. V usage is TRBV11-2 and J usage is TRBJ1-3, with TRBD1 as a possible D gene (5 bases). The receptor was derived from a man aged 45-65 years with acute or convalescent COVID-19. Sequenced sample: peripheral blood. The DNA of the CDR3 is TGTGCCAGCAGCTTATTTGGGACTGTCTCTGGAAACACCATATATTTT. Translating it yields CASSLFGTVSGNTIYF.